A selection of T cell receptor beta chains follows, all from one sample in a study of OX40 agonist ivuxolimab in advanced cancers. TCRdb keeps only in-frame clones here, not all; method: immunoSEQ multiplex PCR. The top ten clones hold under 2.5% of a sample with over 55,000 clones, over 80% of them seen once. Sequenced here: CD4+ or CD8+ T cells sorted from blood, sampled in a trial of the OX40 agonist ivuxolimab. These receptors came from an adult with an advanced solid tumor such as melanoma, head and neck, liver or kidney cancer. Both conserved end residues are part of each CDR3. The D gene is left open where the match is weak. For some rows the clone size is stated as once, few or many, or as a class when expanded; others skip it.

TRBV6-1	-	-	TRBJ1-6	12	CASSEYWGPLHF	TGTGCCAGCAGTGAATATTGGGGCCCCCTCCACTTT
TRBV5-1	-	-	TRBJ2-3	15	CASSLSGTPTDTQYF	TGCGCCAGCAGCCTCTCGGGGACACCAACAGATACGCAGTATTTT
TRBV19	TRBD1	-	TRBJ1-1	16	CASSITRTGRYTEAFF	TGTGCCAGTAGTATCACCCGGACAGGGCGGTACACTGAAGCTTTCTTT
TRBV11-3	-	-	TRBJ2-1	13	CASSPRTLSEQFF	TGTGCCAGCAGCCCCCGAACCTTGAGTGAGCAGTTCTTC
TRBV5-4	-	-	TRBJ1-3	15	CASSLERESGNTIYF	TGTGCCAGCAGCTTGGAACGGGAATCTGGCAACACCATATATTTT
TRBV11-2	-	-	TRBJ2-1	13	CASSLSYDNEQFF	TGTGCCAGCAGCTTAAGCTATGACAATGAGCAGTTCTTC
TRBV6-5	-	-	TRBJ1-5	14	CASSYQGSNQPQHF	TGTGCCAGCAGTTATCAGGGTAGCAATCAGCCCCAGCATTTT
TRBV6-5	-	-	TRBJ1-2	15	CASSYSGGYNDGYTF	TGTGCCAGCAGTTACTCGGGGGGGTACAACGATGGCTACACCTTC
TRBV9	-	-	TRBJ2-7	12	CASSGFGYEQYF	TGTGCCAGCAGCGGTTTTGGTTACGAGCAGTACTTC
TRBV6-6	-	-	TRBJ1-2	14	CASSYSEQVYGYTF	TGTGCCAGCAGTTACTCCGAACAGGTCTATGGCTACACCTTC
TRBV4-3	-	once	TRBJ1-4	15	CASSQDHPGGEKLFF	TGCGCCAGCAGCCAAGATCATCCCGGAGGGGAAAAACTGTTTTTT
TRBV6-6	-	-	TRBJ1-1	14	CASSYLGRNTEAFF	TGTGCCAGCAGTTACTTGGGCCGGAACACTGAAGCTTTCTTT
TRBV10-3	-	-	TRBJ2-5	15	CAISETRTVQETQYF	TGTGCCATCAGTGAGACCCGGACTGTTCAAGAGACCCAGTACTTC
TRBV4-3	TRBD1	-	TRBJ1-4	14	CASSRTGGDEKLFF	TGCGCCAGCAGCCGGACAGGGGGCGATGAAAAACTGTTTTTT
TRBV11-2	-	-	TRBJ2-1	12	CASSIVGHEQFF	TGTGCCAGCAGCATAGTAGGGCATGAGCAGTTCTTC
TRBV11-3	-	once	TRBJ2-1	12	CASSLDVDEQFF	TGTGCCAGCAGCTTAGATGTGGATGAGCAGTTCTTC